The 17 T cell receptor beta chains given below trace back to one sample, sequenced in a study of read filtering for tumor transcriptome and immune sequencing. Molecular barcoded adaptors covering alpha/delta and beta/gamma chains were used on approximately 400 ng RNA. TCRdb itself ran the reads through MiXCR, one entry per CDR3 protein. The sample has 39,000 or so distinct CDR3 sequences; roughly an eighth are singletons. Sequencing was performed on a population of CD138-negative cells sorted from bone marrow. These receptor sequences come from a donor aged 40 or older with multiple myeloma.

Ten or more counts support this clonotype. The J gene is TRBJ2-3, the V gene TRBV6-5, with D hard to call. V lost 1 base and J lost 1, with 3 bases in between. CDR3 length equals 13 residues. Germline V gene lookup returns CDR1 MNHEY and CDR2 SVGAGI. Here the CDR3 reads CASSYWRTDTQYF. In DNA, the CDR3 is TGTGCCAGCAGTTACTGGCGCACAGATACGCAGTATTTT.

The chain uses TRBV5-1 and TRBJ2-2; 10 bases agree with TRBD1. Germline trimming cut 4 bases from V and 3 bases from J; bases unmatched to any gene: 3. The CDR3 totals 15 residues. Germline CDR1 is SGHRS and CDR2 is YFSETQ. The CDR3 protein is CASSGDRGDTGELFF. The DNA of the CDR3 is TGCGCCAGCAGCGGGGACAGGGGTGACACCGGGGAGCTGTTTTTT. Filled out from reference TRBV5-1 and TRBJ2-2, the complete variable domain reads KAGVTQTPRYLIKTRGQQVTLSCSPISGHRSVSWYQQTPGQGLQFLFEYFSETQRNKGNFPGRFSGRQFSNSRSEMNVSTLELGDSALYLCASSGDRGDTGELFFGEGSRLTVL.

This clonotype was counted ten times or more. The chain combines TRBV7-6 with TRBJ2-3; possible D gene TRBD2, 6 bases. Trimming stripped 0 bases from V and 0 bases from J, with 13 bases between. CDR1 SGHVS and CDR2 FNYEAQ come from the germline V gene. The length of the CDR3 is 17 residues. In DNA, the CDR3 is TGTGCCAGCAGCTTAGCCAGATTGGGGACTAGCACAGATACGCAGTATTTT. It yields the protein CASSLARLGTSTDTQYF. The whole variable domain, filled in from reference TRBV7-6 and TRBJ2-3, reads GAGVSQSPRYKVTKRGQDVALRCDPISGHVSLYWYRQALGQGPEFLTYFNYEAQQDKSGLPNDRFSAERPEGSISTLTIQRTEQRDSAMYRCASSLARLGTSTDTQYFGPGTRLTVL.

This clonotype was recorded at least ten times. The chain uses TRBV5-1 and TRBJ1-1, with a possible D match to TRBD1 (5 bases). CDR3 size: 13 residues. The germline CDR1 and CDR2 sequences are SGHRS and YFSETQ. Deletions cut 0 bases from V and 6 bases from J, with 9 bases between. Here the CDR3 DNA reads TGCGCCAGCAGCTTGGGAGGGGCCCCTGAAGCTTTCTTT. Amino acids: CASSLGGAPEAFF.

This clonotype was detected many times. CDR3 DNA: TGTGCCGGCACCACTAGGTACACCGGGGAGCTGTTTTTT. Translated: CAGTTRYTGELFF. The rearrangement uses TRBV2 and TRBJ2-2; tentative D call: TRBD2 (5 bases). There are 13 residues in the CDR3. The germline CDR1 and CDR2 sequences are SNHLY and FYNNEI. Trimming took 11 bases from V and 3 from J, leaving 13 bases between them.

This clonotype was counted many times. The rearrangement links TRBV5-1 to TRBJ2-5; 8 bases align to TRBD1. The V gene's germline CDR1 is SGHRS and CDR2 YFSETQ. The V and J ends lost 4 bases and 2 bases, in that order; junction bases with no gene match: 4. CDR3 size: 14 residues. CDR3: CASSTGTGQETQYF. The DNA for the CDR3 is TGCGCCAGCAGCACCGGGACAGGACAAGAGACCCAGTACTTC.

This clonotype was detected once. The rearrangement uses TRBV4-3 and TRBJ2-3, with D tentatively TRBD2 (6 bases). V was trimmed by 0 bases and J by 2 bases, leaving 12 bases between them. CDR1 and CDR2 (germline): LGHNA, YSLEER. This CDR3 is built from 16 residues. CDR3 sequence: CASSQDSADYTDTQYF. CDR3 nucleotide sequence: TGCGCCAGCAGCCAAGATTCGGCGGACTACACAGATACGCAGTATTTT.

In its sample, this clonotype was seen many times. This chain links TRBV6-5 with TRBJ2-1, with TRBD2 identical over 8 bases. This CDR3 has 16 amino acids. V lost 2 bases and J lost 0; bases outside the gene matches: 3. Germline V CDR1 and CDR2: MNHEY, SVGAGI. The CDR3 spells CASSYGTRSSYNEQFF. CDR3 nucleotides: TGTGCCAGCAGTTACGGGACTAGGAGCTCCTACAATGAGCAGTTCTTC.

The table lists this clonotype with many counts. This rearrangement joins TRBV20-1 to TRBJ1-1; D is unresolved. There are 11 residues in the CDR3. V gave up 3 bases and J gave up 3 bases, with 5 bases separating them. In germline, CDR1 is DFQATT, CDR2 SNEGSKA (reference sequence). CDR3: CSASPYTEAFF. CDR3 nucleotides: TGCAGTGCTAGCCCCTACACTGAAGCTTTCTTT.

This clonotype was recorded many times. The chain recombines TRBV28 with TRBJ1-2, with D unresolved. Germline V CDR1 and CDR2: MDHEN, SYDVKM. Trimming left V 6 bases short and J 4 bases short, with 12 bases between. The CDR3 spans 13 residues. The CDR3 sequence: CASSPLNAYGYTF. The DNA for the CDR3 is TGTGCCAGCAGCCCTCTGAATGCCTATGGCTACACCTTC.

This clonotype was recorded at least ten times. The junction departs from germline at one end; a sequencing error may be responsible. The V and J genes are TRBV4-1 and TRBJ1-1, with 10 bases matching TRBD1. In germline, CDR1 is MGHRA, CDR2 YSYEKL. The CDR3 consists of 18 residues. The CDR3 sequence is CASSEEAAGTGVLSSAFF. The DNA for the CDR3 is TGCGCCAGCAGCGAAGAGGCCGCTGGGACAGGGGTATTATCGTCAGCTTTCTTT.

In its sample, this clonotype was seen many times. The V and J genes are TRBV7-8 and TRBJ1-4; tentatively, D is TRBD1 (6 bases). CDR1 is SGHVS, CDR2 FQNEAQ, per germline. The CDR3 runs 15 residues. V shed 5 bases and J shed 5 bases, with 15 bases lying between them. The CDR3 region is CASSKPTGRNEKLFF. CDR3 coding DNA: TGTGCCAGCAGCAAGCCTACAGGGAGGAATGAAAAACTGTTTTTT.

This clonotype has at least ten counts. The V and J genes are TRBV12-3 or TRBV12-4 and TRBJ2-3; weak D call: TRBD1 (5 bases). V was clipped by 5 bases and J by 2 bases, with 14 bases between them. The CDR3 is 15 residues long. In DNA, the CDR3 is TGTGCCAGCAGTGATGGGGCTGTCACCACAGATACGCAGTATTTT. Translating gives CASSDGAVTTDTQYF.

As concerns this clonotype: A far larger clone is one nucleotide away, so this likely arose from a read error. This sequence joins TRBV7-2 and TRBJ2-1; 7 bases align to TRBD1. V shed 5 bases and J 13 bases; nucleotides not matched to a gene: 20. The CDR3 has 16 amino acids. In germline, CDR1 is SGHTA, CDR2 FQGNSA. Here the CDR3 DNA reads TGTGCCAGCAGCCTCCCCCGGGACAGCTTTAGGACTGACCAGTTCTTC. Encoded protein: CASSLPRDSFRTDQFF.

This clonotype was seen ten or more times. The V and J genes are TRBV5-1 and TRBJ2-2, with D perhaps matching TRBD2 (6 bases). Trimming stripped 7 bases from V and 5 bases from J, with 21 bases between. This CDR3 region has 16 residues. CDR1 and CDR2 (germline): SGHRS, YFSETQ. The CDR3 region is CASRLGGAPKTGELFF. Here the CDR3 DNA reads TGCGCCAGCCGCCTCGGGGGAGCGCCAAAGACCGGGGAGCTGTTTTTT.

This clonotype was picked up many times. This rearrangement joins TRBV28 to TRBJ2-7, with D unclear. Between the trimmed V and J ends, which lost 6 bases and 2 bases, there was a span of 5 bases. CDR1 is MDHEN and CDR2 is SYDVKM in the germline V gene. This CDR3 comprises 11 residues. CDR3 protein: CASSPTYEQYF. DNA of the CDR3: TGTGCCAGCAGCCCCACCTACGAGCAGTACTTC.

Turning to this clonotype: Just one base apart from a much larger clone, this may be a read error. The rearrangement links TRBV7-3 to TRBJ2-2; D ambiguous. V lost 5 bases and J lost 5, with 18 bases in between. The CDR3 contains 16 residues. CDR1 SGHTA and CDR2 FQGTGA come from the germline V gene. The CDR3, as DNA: TGTGCCAGCAGCCCCCGGCGACCTTCGCGGACCGGGGAGCTGTTTTTT. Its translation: CASSPRRPSRTGELFF.